The T cell receptor beta chain described here comes from a study of cytomegalovirus exposure and HLA in healthy donors (dated by TCRdb to the late 2010s). For context, the study as a whole: According to an earlier analysis of a few hundred of the donors, roughly 180 million T cells yielded over 90 million unique TCR beta sequences and less than 300 Gb of sequence data. An early release that covered roughly 600 HLA-typed donors contained about 300 gigabases of sequencing data and some 87 million unique TCR sequences. The genetic ancestry cluster associated with self-reported Caucasian donors included roughly four fifths of the approximately 430 genotyped donors. The aim of the study was to test whether cataloging public T cell receptors could identify signatures of past pathogen exposure. The T cell repertoires of under 700 subjects were profiled by immunosequencing and related to cytomegalovirus serostatus. Along with the approximately 700-subject first cohort, a separate validation cohort of over 90 different subjects was used. High-throughput TCR immunosequencing, statistical association of individual TCRs with disease status, and machine learning were combined to predict cytomegalovirus infection status. A later analysis re-examined previously published TCR beta repertoires from about 670 donors and added high-resolution HLA genotyping to investigate patterns of TCR occurrence. Rather than using new phenotypic data, the later analysis identified candidate immune exposures from TCR beta sequences and from how often those sequences occurred across donors. In an earlier analysis of a few hundred of the donors, high-throughput TCR beta sequencing was used to judge whether each TCR beta V gene segment behaved as functional or pseudogenic. Donor age, sex, ethnicity and CMV serostatus were compiled together with the repertoire data. In a later genetic analysis, genome-wide SNP genotypes for about three fifths of the roughly 670 donors were used, and that subset was treated as a discovery cohort. Every repertoire in the discovery cohort had been generated on one and the same sequencing platform. HLA typing covered class I and class II loci at four-digit resolution. Typing coverage varied by locus: about 629-640 donors for A, B, C, DRB1 and DQB1; roughly 560 for DQA1; more than 600 for DPA1; 400 to 480 for DPB1. Five DR-DQ haplotypes were handled as single units for association and clustering, since linkage in the cohort was strong. On average, about 200,000 unique TCR beta nucleotide sequences were sequenced per donor among 350 to 400 genotyped donors of the cohort, with roughly 20% of those sequences being non-productive.

The cohort consisted of some 730 healthy bone marrow donors. At the time of sampling, every cohort member was nominally healthy, though immune exposures that went unrecorded were likely present. The donor was CMV seronegative and belonged to the group of 352 seronegative cohort members. Every donor gave a peripheral blood sample, and the peripheral blood mononuclear cells from that sample were used for TCR beta sequencing. The Qiagen DNeasy Blood Extraction Kit was used to extract genomic DNA from the blood cell samples. A remark on this clone: The antigen it recognizes is unknown. The record has no base qualities; no much larger clone is one base away.

V is cut by 5 bases and J by 8 bases, and the space between the germline ends is 9 bases. The germline V gene specifies MDHEN as CDR1 and SYDVKM as CDR2. The CDR3 goes from the cysteine to the phenylalanine over 11 residues. Only CDR3 DNA is held: 33 bases, read in frame from base 1. On the study overall, not on this receptor specifically: In a later analysis, HLA-associated TCR beta chains were found to be more clonally expanded and to have lower generation probabilities than equally common non-associated chains. The cohort was sequenced for TCR beta chains only, and without alpha or paired-chain data the features that could be detected were limited. Fewer than 20 rarely observed V segments, including chromosome 9 orphons, were excluded from the earlier analysis of several hundred of the donors because counts were too low. In vitro tests confirmed that three of the cytomegalovirus-associated TCR beta chains recognize cytomegalovirus antigens. Most TCR sequences were seen in very few donors, while some public TCRs were found in many individuals. According to a later analysis, TCR association rates differed among HLA loci, with DRB1 alleles showing the most associated TCRs and HLA-C alleles showing the fewest. In the study, approximately 160 TCR beta chains were listed as associated with cytomegalovirus. HLA typing was unavailable for some donors at each locus, so association tests used only the typed subset. In a later analysis, most CMV-associated TCR beta chains were found to appear HLA-restricted, with HLA associations seemingly driven largely by CMV exposure. A cluster of highly shared sequence variants was judged likely to be a technical artifact of the sequencing pipeline. According to a later analysis, parvovirus B19, influenza, CMV and Epstein-Barr virus appeared linked to several top co-occurrence clusters. Linkage disequilibrium might explain the correlated functional status among segregating V segments, but an unknown experimental factor could not be excluded. The authors suggested that the approach could potentially be extended to other disease states and immunological phenotypes. The 87-base-pair reads could not distinguish some IMGT-functional V segments, including TRBV6-2 and TRBV6-3, so those segments were excluded. Immune exposure information for the cohort was limited to CMV serostatus. Assigning TCR associations to individual alleles was difficult when HLA alleles, especially DR and DQ, strongly co-occurred. Sequencing depth was assumed to be roughly uniform across donors in the presence/absence analyses, though that assumption may not hold. According to a later genetic analysis, donors in an Asian-associated ancestry cluster had fewer N-insertions in productive TCRs than the roughly 700-donor mean. Broadly in line with IMGT annotations, most TCR beta V segments showed up in productive rearrangements about 87% or about 30% of the time in an earlier analysis of under 700 of the donors. At a false discovery rate of 0.05, a later analysis linked 16,951 TCR beta sequences to specific HLA alleles. A further reported finding was that TCR beta sequences accurately predicted the HLA-A and HLA-B alleles for most subjects in the first cohort. The classifier was reported to diagnose cytomegalovirus status with high specificity and sensitivity in both the original and validation cohorts. In a later genetic analysis, a missense DCLRE1C variant was associated with V-gene and J-gene trimming of TCR beta chains, and the association was replicated in an independent cohort.

Library preparation was by the immunoSEQ multiplex PCR assay. For the multiplex PCR, a mixture combining 60 forward primers for TCR Vbeta segments and 13 reverse primers for TCR Jbeta segments was used. The CDR3 region of rearranged TCR beta genes was amplified from genomic DNA with a multiplex PCR assay. Amplified TCR beta libraries were sequenced as 87-base-pair reads on the Illumina HiSeq System. Per the original workflow: A later analysis tallied roughly 76 million unique TCR beta chains across the 550 to 850 repertoires, and about 10 million of those chains were shared by two or more donors. To remove PCR and sequencing errors, raw reads were error-corrected and collapsed into unique sequences using a nearest-neighbor algorithm that merged closely related sequences. Alignment of CDR3 sequences to IMGT reference sequences was used to assign V, D and J gene segments. For a sequence to be retained, a match of at least six nucleotides to both a V gene segment and a J gene segment was required. A rearrangement counted as productive if the CDR3 had no stop codons and remained in frame with V and J, and every other rearrangement counted as non-productive. CDR3 was defined by IMGT convention, running from the second conserved V-encoded cysteine to the conserved J-encoded phenylalanine. In an earlier analysis of 500 to 650 of the donors, sequences lacking an unambiguous match to a single V gene segment were excluded. In an earlier analysis of some 590 of the donors, V segments were called functional above 56.7% productive rearrangements and were called segregating when the between-donor standard deviation exceeded 5%. To diagnose cytomegalovirus status from the catalog of TCR beta chain sequences, a statistical classification framework was built. In a later analysis, V and J genes were assigned by comparing TCR nucleotide sequences against IMGT/GENE-DB human TR gene sequences. The TCRdist pipeline was used in a later analysis to assign CDR3 sequences and most-parsimonious VDJ recombination scenarios. In a later analysis, each TCR beta chain was defined by its CDR3 amino acid sequence together with its V-gene family, and reads lacking a unique V-gene family were excluded. A later analysis removed roughly 590 highly shared, low-generation-probability nucleotide sequences to deal with suspected cross-contamination and a sequencing artifact. A later analysis calculated a clonal expansion index for each public chain from normalized within-repertoire ranks of inferred template counts. A later analysis computed generation probabilities with a VDJ recombination model fitted to out-of-frame rearrangements, and checked the results against IGoR. Hypergeometric tests were used in a later analysis to score TCR-TCR, TCR-HLA and TCR-CMV co-occurrence, with a repertoire-size bias correction applied to the TCR pairs. In a later analysis, false discovery rates were estimated by permuting HLA or CMV assignments 20 times. In a later analysis, co-occurring TCRs were grouped using DBSCAN, with TCRdist sequence similarity added in when clustering inside HLA-allele-positive subsets. Repertoires with fewer than 30,000 or more than 120,000 public chains, plus five repertoires with anomalous nucleotide sharing, were excluded from co-occurrence clustering. This immuneACCESS table, as held by TCRdb, lists in-frame sequences with V and J called but not all clones. Of the missing ones, under half trace to an unresolved V gene in checked studies; the others have no known cause. V and J calls and clone size are those listed in that table; D and trimming were worked out from the DNA. The sample table shows more than 95,000 clones, and around 10% are seen once. The ten largest clones take up less than 4% of the sample.

Sequenced: PBMCs. The receptor comes from a man aged 30-40 years in good health and CMV-seronegative. The sequence joins TRBV28 to TRBJ1-2, with no D gene named confidently. CDR3 region: CASSPEEGYTF. The DNA sequence follows: TGTGCCAGCAGTCCGGAGGAGGGCTACACCTTC.